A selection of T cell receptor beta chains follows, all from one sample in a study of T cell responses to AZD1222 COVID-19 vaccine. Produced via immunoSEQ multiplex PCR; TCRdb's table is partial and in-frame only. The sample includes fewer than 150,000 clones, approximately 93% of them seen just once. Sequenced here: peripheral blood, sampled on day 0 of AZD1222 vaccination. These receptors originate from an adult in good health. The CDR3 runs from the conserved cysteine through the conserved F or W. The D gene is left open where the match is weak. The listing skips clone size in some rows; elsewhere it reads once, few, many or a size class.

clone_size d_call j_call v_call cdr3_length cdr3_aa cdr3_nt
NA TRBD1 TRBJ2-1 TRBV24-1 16 CATSDPMDRGRAEQFF TGTGCCACCAGTGACCCTATGGACAGGGGGCGAGCTGAGCAGTTCTTC
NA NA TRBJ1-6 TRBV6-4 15 CASSPLAGVGSPLHF TGTGCCAGCAGTCCCCTCGCAGGGGTAGGCTCACCCCTCCACTTT
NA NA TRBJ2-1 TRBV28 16 CASSLFGSHPYNEQFF TGTGCCAGCAGTTTATTCGGCAGCCACCCCTACAATGAGCAGTTCTTC
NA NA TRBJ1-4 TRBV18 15 CASSLGRRRNEKLFF TGTGCCAGCTCACTCGGACGCAGGCGGAATGAAAAACTGTTTTTT
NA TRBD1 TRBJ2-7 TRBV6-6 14 CASSSRTGNYEQYF TGTGCCAGCAGTTCTAGGACAGGGAACTACGAGCAGTACTTC
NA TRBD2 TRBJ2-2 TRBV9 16 CASSPGTSGNTGELFF TGTGCCAGCAGCCCAGGGACTAGCGGGAACACCGGGGAGCTGTTTTTT
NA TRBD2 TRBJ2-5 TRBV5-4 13 CASRRESLETQYF TGTGCCAGCAGGCGGGAGTCCTTGGAGACCCAGTACTTC
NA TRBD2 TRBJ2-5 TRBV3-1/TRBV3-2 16 CASSIRRIAGEETQYF TGTGCCAGCAGCATCCGGAGAATAGCGGGAGAAGAGACCCAGTACTTC
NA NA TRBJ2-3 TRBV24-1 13 CATRTASTDTQYF TGTGCCACCAGGACAGCTAGCACAGATACGCAGTATTTT
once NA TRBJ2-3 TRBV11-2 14 CASSLADSTDTQYF TGTGCCAGCAGCTTAGCCGACAGCACAGATACGCAGTATTTT
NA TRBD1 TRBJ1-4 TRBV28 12 CASTIEGAGLFF TGTGCCAGCACCATAGAGGGGGCCGGACTGTTTTTT
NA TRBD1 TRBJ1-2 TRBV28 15 CASSLLRDRSYGYTF TGTGCCAGCAGTCTCCTCCGGGACAGATCCTATGGCTACACCTTC
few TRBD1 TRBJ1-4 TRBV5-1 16 CASSQSPGQVNEKLFF TGCGCCAGCAGCCAATCTCCGGGACAGGTGAATGAAAAACTGTTTTTT
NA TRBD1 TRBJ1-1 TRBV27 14 CASSFDRAGTEAFF TGTGCCAGCAGTTTTGACAGGGCGGGCACTGAAGCTTTCTTT
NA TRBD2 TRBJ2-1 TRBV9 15 CASNEGLAGYNEQFF TGTGCCAGCAACGAGGGACTAGCGGGGTACAATGAGCAGTTCTTC
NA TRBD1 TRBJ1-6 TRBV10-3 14 CAIRTGDGNSPLHF TGTGCCATCAGGACAGGGGATGGTAATTCACCCCTCCACTTT
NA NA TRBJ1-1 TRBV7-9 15 CASSLAAGANTEAFF TGTGCCAGCAGCTTAGCCGCGGGGGCGAACACTGAAGCTTTCTTT
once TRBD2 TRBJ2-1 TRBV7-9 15 CASSLVASGYNEQFF TGTGCCAGCAGCTTAGTGGCTAGCGGCTACAATGAGCAGTTCTTC
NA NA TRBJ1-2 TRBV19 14 CASSIQSANYGYTF TGTGCCAGTAGTATTCAGTCAGCAAACTATGGCTACACCTTC
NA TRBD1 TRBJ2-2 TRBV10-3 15 CAISGDRADTGELFF TGTGCCATCAGTGGTGACAGGGCAGACACCGGGGAGCTGTTTTTT
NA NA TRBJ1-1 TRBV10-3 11 CAIISGQKAFF TGTGCCATCATTTCGGGACAAAAAGCTTTCTTT
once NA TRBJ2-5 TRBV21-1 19 CASSKDRTGETRRWETQYF TGTGCCAGCAGCAAAGACAGGACAGGGGAAACCAGGCGGTGGGAGACCCAGTACTTC
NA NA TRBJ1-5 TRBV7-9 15 CASSPRGVGNQPQHF TGTGCCAGCAGCCCCCGTGGGGTAGGCAATCAGCCCCAGCATTTT
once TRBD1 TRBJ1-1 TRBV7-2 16 CASSLAGQGTNTEAFF TGTGCCAGCAGCTTAGCGGGACAGGGGACGAACACTGAAGCTTTCTTT
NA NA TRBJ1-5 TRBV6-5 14 CASSYAGSGGPQHF TGTGCCAGCAGTTACGCGGGCTCCGGGGGGCCCCAGCATTTT
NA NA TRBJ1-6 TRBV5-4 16 CASSSGRGSYNSPLHF TGTGCCAGCAGCTCTGGGAGGGGCTCCTATAATTCACCCCTCCACTTT
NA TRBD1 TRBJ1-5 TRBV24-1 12 CATGQGDQPQHF TGTGCCACCGGACAGGGGGATCAGCCCCAGCATTTT
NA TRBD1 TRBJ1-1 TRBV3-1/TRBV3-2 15 CASSLRDRGWAEAFF TGTGCCAGCAGCCTCCGGGACAGGGGGTGGGCGGAAGCTTTCTTT
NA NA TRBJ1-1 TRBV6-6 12 CASRDSDTEAFF TGTGCCAGCAGGGACAGCGACACTGAAGCTTTCTTT
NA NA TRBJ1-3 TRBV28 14 CASSNPGDRNTIYF TGTGCCAGCAGCAACCCCGGGGACAGAAACACCATATATTTT